This T cell receptor beta chain was captured by sequencing in a study of T cell responses to AZD1222 COVID-19 vaccine. Using immunoSEQ multiplex PCR, the repertoire was profiled, and TCRdb retains in-frame clones only, with some absent. The repertoire holds about 150,000 clones, about 91% seen once, with roughly 2% in the top ten. The sample in question was peripheral blood, obtained on day 0 of AZD1222 vaccination. This receptor was obtained from an adult in good health.

For the CDR3, the DNA is TGTGCCATCAGTGAGTCGAGGGCCCTGAACACTGAAGCTTTCTTT. As protein: CAISESRALNTEAFF. This chain joins TRBV10-3 and TRBJ1-1; no reliable D call. CDR3 length: 15 amino acids. Trimming stripped 0 bases from V and 0 bases from J, with 8 bases between. Germline lookup yields CDR1 ENHRY and CDR2 SYGVKD.